This TCR beta chain was obtained from a study of blood T cells in healthy people across ages. This CDR3 has 17 residues. Germline-derived CDR1 and CDR2 are MDHEN and SYDVKM. V was pared by 2 bases and J by 5 bases, with 12 bases of the junction left unmatched. This clonotype has only a few counts. With a J-beta primer mix and a sample-barcoded 5' primer, a second PCR ran roughly 7 to 11 cycles. TCRdb analysed the 5' RACE reads with MiXCR anew, one entry per CDR3 protein. The sample holds around 1.5 million distinct CDR3 sequences; 30% to 40% are singletons and the top ten take about 11%. This clonotype was obtained from a woman in her twenties or thirties in good health. This chain joins TRBV28 and TRBJ2-1, with TRBD1 matching 7 bases. Sequences were obtained from blood. The CDR3: CASSLSAGTAMDNEQFF. CDR3 nucleotides: TGTGCCAGCAGTTTAAGCGCCGGGACAGCCATGGACAATGAGCAGTTCTTC.